The 16 T cell receptor beta chains below were found in one sample sequenced in a study of identical twins. One entry per CDR3 protein, called by TCRdb with MiXCR from the 5' RACE reads. The sample records some 690,000 distinct CDR3 sequences, 21% being singletons. These data were also filed under a second study, of T cells expressing NK-cell markers.

Sequences were obtained from PBMCs. The receptors were sampled from a young woman in good health.

This clonotype was found a few times. The J gene is TRBJ2-7, the V gene TRBV20-1; no definite D call. CDR1 is DFQATT, CDR2 SNEGSKA, per germline (reference sequence). Trimming removed 6 bases from V and 4 bases from J, with 10 bases in between. The CDR3 is 11 residues long. The CDR3 protein is CSAGRHYEQYF. The CDR3 coding sequence is TGCAGTGCCGGGCGTCATTACGAGCAGTACTTC.

V gene TRBV5-6 combines with J gene TRBJ2-7, with a tentative D call TRBD1 (5 bases). In germline, CDR1 is SGHDT, CDR2 YYEEEE. V was shortened by 2 bases and J by 3 bases, with 12 bases between the two germline ends. The CDR3 is 14 amino acids. CDR3 sequence (DNA): TGTGCCAGCAGCTTCGGCAGGGCGATCTACGAGCAGTACTTC. Protein sequence: CASSFGRAIYEQYF.

CDR3 coding DNA: TGTGCCAGCAGTTCACGTTGGCAGGGGCAATTTACTGAAGCTTTCTTT. This codes for CASSSRWQGQFTEAFF. The V and J genes are TRBV6-5 and TRBJ1-1, with a weak D call TRBD1 (6 bases). CDR1 and CDR2 (germline): MNHEY, SVGAGI. The CDR3 loop spans 16 amino acids. V lost 4 bases to trimming and J lost 5 bases, with 20 bases between them.

This chain connects TRBV5-4 to TRBJ2-1; 12 positions match TRBD2. Germline values: CDR1 SGHNT, CDR2 YYREEE (reference sequence). Trimming at V came to 3 bases and at J to 3 bases, leaving 13 bases not matched to a gene. The CDR3 has 19 residues. CDR3 in DNA: TGTGCCAGCAGCTCTCCTAGCGGGGGGGGAGTGTGGTACTACAATGAGCAGTTCTTC. Its translation: CASSSPSGGGVWYYNEQFF.

CDR3 loop: CASSRDSRDQPQHF. CDR3 coding DNA: TGTGCCAGCAGTCGGGACAGCCGCGATCAGCCCCAGCATTTT. This chain connects TRBV6-2 or TRBV6-3 to TRBJ1-5; TRBD1 matches 7 bases. This CDR3 is built from 14 residues. After removal of 5 bases from V and 5 bases from J, the junction contained 6 bases not matched to a gene. Germline CDR1 reads MNHEY; CDR2 reads SVGEGT.

The genes are TRBV20-1 and TRBJ1-1; D gene unclear. This CDR3 comprises 14 residues. V lost 5 bases and J 2 bases, leaving 15 bases between the germline ends. Germline V gives CDR1 DFQATT, CDR2 SNEGSKA (reference sequence). The CDR3 loop is CSASRRTVNTEAFF. DNA of the CDR3: TGCAGTGCTTCTAGAAGGACTGTAAACACTGAAGCTTTCTTT.

The chain couples TRBV5-1 to TRBJ1-1; no clear D. Germline CDR1 and CDR2: SGHRS and YFSETQ. The ends were cut back, 0 bases at V and 4 bases at J, with 7 bases in the middle. This CDR3 comprises 13 residues. The CDR3 DNA reads as TGCGCCAGCAGCTTGGCGTGGATCACTGAAGCTTTCTTT. It is translated as CASSLAWITEAFF.

The V gene is TRBV11-2, the J gene TRBJ1-6; 9 positions agree with TRBD1. The CDR3 extends over 14 amino acids. With 0 bases clipped from V and 9 bases from J, the junction kept 0 bases outside the gene matches. Germline CDR1 and CDR2: SGHAT and FQNNGV. The CDR3 sequence is CASSLEGQGSPLHF. The CDR3 region has the DNA TGTGCCAGCAGCTTAGAGGGACAGGGTTCACCCCTCCACTTT.

The chain couples TRBV12-3 or TRBV12-4 to TRBJ2-5; D unclear. The CDR3 runs 12 residues. V lost 7 bases and J lost 5, with 11 bases in between. The CDR3 DNA is TGTGCCAGCACGTACAATTCGGAGACCCAGTACTTC. Translated: CASTYNSETQYF.

This clonotype turned up a few times. The chain uses TRBV20-1 and TRBJ2-5; 7 positions match TRBD2. CDR3 length: 13 amino acids. V was clipped by 3 bases and J by 3 bases; unmatched bases: 4. The V gene's germline CDR1 is DFQATT and CDR2 SNEGSKA (reference sequence). The CDR3 loop reads CSASTGGKETQYF. The CDR3, as DNA: TGCAGTGCTAGCACGGGGGGAAAAGAGACCCAGTACTTC.

Only a few counts were recorded for this clonotype. This chain joins TRBV20-1 and TRBJ2-3; D is uncertain. Between the trimmed V and J ends, which lost 1 base and 0 bases, there was a span of 11 bases. The germline gives CDR1 DFQATT, CDR2 SNEGSKA (reference sequence). CDR3 length equals 15 residues. CDR3 loop: CSARGGLLSTDTQYF. In nucleotides, the CDR3 is TGCAGTGCTAGAGGAGGTTTACTAAGCACAGATACGCAGTATTTT.

The CDR3 DNA follows: TGTGCCAGCAGCCAAGACAGGTACTCCTACGAGCAGTACTTC. Translating gives CASSQDRYSYEQYF. The V and J genes are TRBV4-2 and TRBJ2-7, with unresolved D. The CDR3 contains 14 residues. V lost 0 bases to trimming and J lost 0 bases, with 6 bases between them. Germline CDR1 LGHNA, CDR2 YNFKEQ.

This clonotype was detected only a few times. The chain joins TRBV25-1 to TRBJ2-7, with 8 bases aligning to TRBD2. The CDR3 covers 13 residues. CDR1 is MGHDK, CDR2 SYGVNS, per germline. Trimming took 4 bases from V and 2 from J; bases not matched to a gene: 1. The CDR3 is CASSVRGAYEQYF. In nucleotides, the CDR3 is TGTGCCAGCAGTGTGCGGGGGGCCTACGAGCAGTACTTC.

V and J are TRBV20-1 and TRBJ2-7; D unresolved. Between the trimmed V and J ends, which lost 4 bases and 1 base, there was a span of 11 bases. Germline V lookup: CDR1 DFQATT, CDR2 SNEGSKA (reference sequence). The CDR3 has 13 amino acids. The CDR3 loop reads CSAIRQKSYEQYF. The CDR3 DNA follows: TGCAGTGCTATCCGGCAGAAGTCCTACGAGCAGTACTTC.

The V call is TRBV7-2, the J call TRBJ2-7; D call uncertain. In germline, CDR1 is SGHTA, CDR2 FQGNSA. V lost 4 bases to trimming and J lost 7 bases, with 8 bases between them. This CDR3 comprises 11 residues. DNA for the CDR3: TGTGCCAGCAGCTACAACTCGGAGCAGTACTTC. This translates into CASSYNSEQYF. The full variable domain, completed using reference TRBV7-2 and TRBJ2-7, is GAGVSQSPSNKVTEKGKDVELRCDPISGHTALYWYRQSLGQGLEFLIYFQGNSAPDKSGLPSDRFSAERTGGSVSTLTIQRTQQEDSAVYLCASSYNSEQYFGPGTRLTVT.

The chain combines TRBV12-2 with TRBJ2-7; TRBD1 was called by the table and not checked on the DNA. TRBV12-2 is a pseudogene segment. CDR3 length equals 15 residues. CDR3 protein: CASRTRGPFGGEQYF. In nucleotides, the CDR3 is TGTGCAAGTCGCACCCGGGGACCGTTCGGTGGAGAGCAGTACTTC.